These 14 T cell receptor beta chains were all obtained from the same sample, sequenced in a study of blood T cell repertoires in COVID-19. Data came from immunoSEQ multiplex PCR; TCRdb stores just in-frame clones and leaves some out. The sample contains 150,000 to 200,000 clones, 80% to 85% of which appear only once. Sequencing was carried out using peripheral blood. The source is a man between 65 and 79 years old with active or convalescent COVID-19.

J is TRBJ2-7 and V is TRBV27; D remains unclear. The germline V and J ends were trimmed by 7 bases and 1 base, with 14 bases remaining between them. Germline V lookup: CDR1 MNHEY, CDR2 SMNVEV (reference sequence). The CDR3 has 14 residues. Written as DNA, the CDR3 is TGTGCCAGCAAAGCCCTAAGCCAATCCTACGAGCAGTACTTC. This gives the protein CASKALSQSYEQYF.

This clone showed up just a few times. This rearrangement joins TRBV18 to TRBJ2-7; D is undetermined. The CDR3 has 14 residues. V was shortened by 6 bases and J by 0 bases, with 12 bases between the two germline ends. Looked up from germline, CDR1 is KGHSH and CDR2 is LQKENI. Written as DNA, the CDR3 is TGTGCCAGCTCCGGTAGCACGAGCTCCTACGAGCAGTACTTC. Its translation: CASSGSTSSYEQYF. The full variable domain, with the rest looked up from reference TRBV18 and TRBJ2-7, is NAGVMQNPRHLVRRRGQEARLRCSPMKGHSHVYWYRQLPEEGLKFMVYLQKENIIDESGMPKERFSAEFPKEGPSILRIQQVVRGDSAAYFCASSGSTSSYEQYFGPGTRLTVT.

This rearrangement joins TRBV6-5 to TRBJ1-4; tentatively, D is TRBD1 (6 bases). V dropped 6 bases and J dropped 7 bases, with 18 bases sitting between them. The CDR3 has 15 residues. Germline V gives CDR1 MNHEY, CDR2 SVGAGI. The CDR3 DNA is TGTGCCAGCAGGCTCCACGGACTCAGGGGTGAAAAACTGTTTTTT. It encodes CASRLHGLRGEKLFF.

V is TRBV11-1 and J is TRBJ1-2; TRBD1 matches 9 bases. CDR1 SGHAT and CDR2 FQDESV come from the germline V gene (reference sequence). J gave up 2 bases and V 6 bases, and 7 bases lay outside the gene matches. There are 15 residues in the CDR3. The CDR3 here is CASRSGQGSNYGYTF. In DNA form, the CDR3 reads TGTGCCAGCAGATCCGGACAGGGGAGCAACTATGGCTACACCTTC.

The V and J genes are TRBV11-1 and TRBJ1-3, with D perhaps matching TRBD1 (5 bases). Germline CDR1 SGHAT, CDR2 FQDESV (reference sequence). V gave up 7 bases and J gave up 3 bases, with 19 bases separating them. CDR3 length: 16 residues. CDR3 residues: CASTLFGGTDGNTIYF. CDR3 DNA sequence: TGTGCCAGCACCCTGTTTGGAGGGACCGATGGAAACACCATATATTTT.

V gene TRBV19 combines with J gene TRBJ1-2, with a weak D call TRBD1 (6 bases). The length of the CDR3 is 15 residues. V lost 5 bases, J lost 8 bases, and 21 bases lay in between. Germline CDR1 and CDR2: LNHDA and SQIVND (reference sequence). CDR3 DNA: TGTGCCAGTAGTTCATTGTCGGGTACAGGGATCGGCTACACCTTC. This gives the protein CASSSLSGTGIGYTF.

In nucleotides, the CDR3 is TGTGCCACCAGTGATTCAGGGTTAGAGACCCAGTACTTC. It translates to CATSDSGLETQYF. The chain carries TRBV24-1 and TRBJ2-5; maybe TRBD1 (5 bases). Germline CDR1 and CDR2: KGHDR and SFDVKD. The CDR3 contains 13 residues. Trimming removed 2 bases at V and 4 bases at J, with 7 bases between.

The CDR3 sequence is CSAGPGDTQYF. The DNA of the CDR3 is TGCAGTGCTGGGCCGGGGGATACGCAGTATTTT. The chain is built from TRBV20-1 and TRBJ2-3; weak D call: TRBD2 (5 bases). The CDR3 is made up of 11 amino acids. Germline V lookup: CDR1 DFQATT, CDR2 SNEGSKA (reference sequence). V was trimmed by 5 bases and J by 6 bases, leaving 9 bases between them.

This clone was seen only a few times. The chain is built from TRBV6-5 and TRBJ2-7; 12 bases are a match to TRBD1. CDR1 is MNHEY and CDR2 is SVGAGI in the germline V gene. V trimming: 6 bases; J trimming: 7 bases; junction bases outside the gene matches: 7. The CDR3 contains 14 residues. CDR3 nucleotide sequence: TGTGCCAGCAGCCACCGGGACAGGGGGCTGGAGCAGTACTTC. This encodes CASSHRDRGLEQYF.

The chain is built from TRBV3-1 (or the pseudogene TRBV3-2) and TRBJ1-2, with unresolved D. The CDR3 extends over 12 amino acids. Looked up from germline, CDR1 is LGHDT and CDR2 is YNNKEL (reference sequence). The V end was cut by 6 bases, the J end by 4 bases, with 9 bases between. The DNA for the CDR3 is TGTGCCAGCAGTATGACTGGCTATGGCTACACCTTC. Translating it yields CASSMTGYGYTF.

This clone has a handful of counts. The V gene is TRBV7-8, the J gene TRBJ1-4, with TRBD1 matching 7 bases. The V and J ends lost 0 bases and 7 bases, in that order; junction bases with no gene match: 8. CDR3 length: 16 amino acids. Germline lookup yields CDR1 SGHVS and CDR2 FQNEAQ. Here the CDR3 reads CASSLASGTATEKLFF. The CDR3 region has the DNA TGTGCCAGCAGCTTAGCGAGTGGGACAGCCACTGAAAAACTGTTTTTT.

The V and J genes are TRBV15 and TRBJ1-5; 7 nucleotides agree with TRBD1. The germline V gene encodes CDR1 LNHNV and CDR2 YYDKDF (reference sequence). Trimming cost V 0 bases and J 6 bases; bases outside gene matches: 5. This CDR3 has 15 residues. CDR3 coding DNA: TGTGCCACCAGCAGAGATGCAGGGGGTGGTCAGCCCCAGCATTTT. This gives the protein CATSRDAGGGQPQHF.

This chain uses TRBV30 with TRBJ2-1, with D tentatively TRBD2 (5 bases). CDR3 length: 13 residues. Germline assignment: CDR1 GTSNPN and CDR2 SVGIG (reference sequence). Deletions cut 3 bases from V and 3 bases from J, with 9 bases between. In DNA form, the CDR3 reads TGTGCCTGGAGGAGGGAAAACTACAATGAGCAGTTCTTC. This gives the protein CAWRRENYNEQFF.

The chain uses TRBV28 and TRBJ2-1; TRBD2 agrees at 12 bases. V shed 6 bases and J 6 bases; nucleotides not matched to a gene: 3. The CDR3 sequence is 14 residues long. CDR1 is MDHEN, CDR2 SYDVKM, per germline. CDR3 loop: CASSLLAGGNEQFF. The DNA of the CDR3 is TGTGCCAGCAGCCTACTAGCGGGAGGCAATGAGCAGTTCTTC.